This T cell receptor (beta chain) came from a study of blood T cell repertoires in COVID-19 (dated by TCRdb to the early 2020s). Regarding the complete study: Samples covering the acute and convalescent phases of COVID-19 were provided by collaborators in the United States, Italy and Spain. Where HLA class I and class II types were available, the types were taken from metadata supplied by the sample provider, not from assay-based typing. The repertoires were made available in a free public database intended to serve as a resource for research on the immune response to SARS-CoV-2. Sample metadata almost always included a de-identified subject ID, COVID-19 status, age in years and sex. The dataset comprised deeply sampled blood TCRbeta repertoires from subjects exposed to, actively infected with, or recovered from COVID-19. The prospective study material was composed of cDNA or gDNA derived from T cells, B-cell-depleted T cells, or PBMCs. The samples were drawn from the first 160 participants of the ongoing ImmuneRACE study and from about 1,200 subjects provided by 6 global collaborators.

TCRbeta CDR3 regions were amplified from genomic DNA using the immunoSEQ Assay, a bias-controlled multiplex PCR. Under the source paper's analysis protocol: The number of nucleated cells in each sample was estimated from the amplification of reference gene primers within the assay. To quantify the absolute abundance of each unique TCRbeta CDR3 rearrangement, sequence reads were collapsed and filtered. Productive Simpson clonality was computed per sample as the square root of Simpson's diversity index over productive rearrangements. The table was pulled from immuneACCESS by TCRdb, which kept in-frame rearrangements only. Such tables lose some clones; where checked, under half of the loss comes from unresolved V genes, and the rest has no known cause. V and J calls and clone size follow that table, whereas D and trimming were derived from the DNA. The sample includes fewer than 300,000 clones, with about 88% observed a single time. The ten top clones hold more than 1.4% of the sample.

For this clone: What this receptor recognizes is not known. No base-level quality is on record; no much larger clone is a single base apart.

Overall study results and their limits: Clinical and demographic metadata were provided uncurated, with the amount varying by source and participant.

At one collaborating source in Seattle, patients were enrolled during active infection and were followed longitudinally through the course of disease. The collaborating institutions used their own protocols to collect whole blood in K2EDTA tubes. Collaborator samples were shipped for TCRbeta analysis as frozen whole blood, isolated PBMCs, or DNA extracted from either sample type. The specimen sequenced was peripheral blood. The source of this sequence is a human donor with COVID-19, enrolled during active disease. The donor label of this sample is uncertain.

Here is the DNA: TGTGCCAGCAGTATTGACAGGGGGTTTTCACCCCTCCACTTT. Its coded protein is CASSIDRGFSPLHF. The chain was built from TRBV2 and TRBJ1-6; 9 bases in the middle match TRBD1. The cysteine opens and the phenylalanine closes a CDR3 of 14 amino acids. Of the read, only the CDR3 DNA is kept; its 42 bases are in frame from base 1. V lost 5 bases and J lost 9 bases, and the count of bases not matched to a germline gene is 5. The germline V gene yields SNHLY for CDR1 and FYNNEI for CDR2.